The T cell receptor (beta chain) described here comes from a study of response to subunit inactivated influenza vaccine. General study results and limits: Authors proposed each seasonal influenza vaccination draws in few new T cells.

From the RT-PCR reads, TCRdb called clonotypes with MiXCR, one entry per CDR3 protein. The table has hundreds of thousands of distinct CDR3 sequences, around 14% seen once. Germline lookup yields CDR1 SGHKS and CDR2 YYEKEE (reference sequence). Trimming took 4 bases from V and 14 from J; bases not matched to a gene: 11. There are 12 residues in the CDR3. About this clonotype itself: Its specificity is not known.

The source material was PBMCs from blood, sampled 11 to 12 days after vaccination. The gene calls are TRBV5-5 and TRBJ1-2; the match to TRBD1 covers 7 bases. The TCR sequence derives from a man between 50 and 59 years old who received an inactivated influenza vaccine. CDR3 residues: CASSDRKQGLTF. Here the CDR3 DNA reads TGTGCCAGCAGCGACCGAAAACAGGGGTTGACCTTC.